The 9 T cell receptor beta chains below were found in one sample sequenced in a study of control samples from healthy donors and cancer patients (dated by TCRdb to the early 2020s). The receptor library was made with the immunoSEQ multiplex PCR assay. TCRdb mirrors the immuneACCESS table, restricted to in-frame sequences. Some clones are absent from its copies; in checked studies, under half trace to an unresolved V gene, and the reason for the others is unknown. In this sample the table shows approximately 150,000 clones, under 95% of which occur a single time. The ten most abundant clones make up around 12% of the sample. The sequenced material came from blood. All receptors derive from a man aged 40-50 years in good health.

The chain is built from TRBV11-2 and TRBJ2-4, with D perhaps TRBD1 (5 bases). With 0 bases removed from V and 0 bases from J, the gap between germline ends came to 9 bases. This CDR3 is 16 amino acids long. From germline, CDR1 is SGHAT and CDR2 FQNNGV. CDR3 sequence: CASSLDDSLAKNIQYF. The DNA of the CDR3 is TGTGCCAGCAGCTTAGACGACAGTCTAGCCAAAAACATTCAGTACTTC. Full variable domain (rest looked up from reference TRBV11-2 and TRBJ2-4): EAGVAQSPRYKIIEKRQSVAFWCNPISGHATLYWYQQILGQGPKLLIQFQNNGVVDDSQLPKDRFSAERLKGVDSTLKIQPAKLEDSAVYLCASSLDDSLAKNIQYFGAGTRLSVL.

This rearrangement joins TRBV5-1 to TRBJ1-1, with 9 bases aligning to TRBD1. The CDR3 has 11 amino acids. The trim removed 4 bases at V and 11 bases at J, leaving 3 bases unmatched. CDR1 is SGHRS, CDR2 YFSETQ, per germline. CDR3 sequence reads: CASSPGTGAFF. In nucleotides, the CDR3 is TGCGCCAGCAGCCCAGGGACAGGGGCTTTCTTT.

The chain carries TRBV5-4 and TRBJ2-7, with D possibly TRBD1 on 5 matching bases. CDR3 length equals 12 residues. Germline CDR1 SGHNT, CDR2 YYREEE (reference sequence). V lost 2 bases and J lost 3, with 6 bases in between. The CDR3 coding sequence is TGTGCCAGCAGCTTCGACAGCTACGAGCAGTACTTC. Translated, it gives CASSFDSYEQYF.

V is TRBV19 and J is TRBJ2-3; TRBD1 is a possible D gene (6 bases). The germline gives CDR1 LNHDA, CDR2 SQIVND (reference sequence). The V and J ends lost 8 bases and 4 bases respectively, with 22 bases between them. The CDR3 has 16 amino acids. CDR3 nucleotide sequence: TGTGCCAGTGGCCTAGGGGGAGACTTGGCACCAGATACGCAGTATTTT. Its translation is CASGLGGDLAPDTQYF.

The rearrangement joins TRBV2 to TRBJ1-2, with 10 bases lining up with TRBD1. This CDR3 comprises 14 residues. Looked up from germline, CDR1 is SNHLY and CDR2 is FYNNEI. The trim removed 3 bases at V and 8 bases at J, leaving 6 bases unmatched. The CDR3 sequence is CASSETGGGRGYTF. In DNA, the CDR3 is TGTGCCAGCAGTGAGACAGGGGGCGGGAGAGGCTACACCTTC.

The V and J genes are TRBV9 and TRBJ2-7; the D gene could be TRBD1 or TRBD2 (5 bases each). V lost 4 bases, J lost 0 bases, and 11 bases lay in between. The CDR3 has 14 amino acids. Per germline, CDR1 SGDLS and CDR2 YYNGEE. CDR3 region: CASSHGTNSYEQYF. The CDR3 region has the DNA TGTGCCAGCAGCCATGGGACGAACTCCTACGAGCAGTACTTC.

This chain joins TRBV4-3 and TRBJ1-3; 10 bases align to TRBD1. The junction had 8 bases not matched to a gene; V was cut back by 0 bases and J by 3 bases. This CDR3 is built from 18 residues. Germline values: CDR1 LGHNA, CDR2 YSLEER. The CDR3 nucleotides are TGCGCCAGCAGCCAAGACATCCGACAGGGGGCGGGTGGAAACACCATATATTTT. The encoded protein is CASSQDIRQGAGGNTIYF.

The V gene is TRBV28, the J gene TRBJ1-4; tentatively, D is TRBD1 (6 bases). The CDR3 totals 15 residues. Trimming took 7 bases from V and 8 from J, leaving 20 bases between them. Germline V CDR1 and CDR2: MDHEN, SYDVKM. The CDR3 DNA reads TGTGCCAGCACCCCACAGGGCCAAGCTGGAGAAAAACTGTTTTTT. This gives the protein CASTPQGQAGEKLFF.

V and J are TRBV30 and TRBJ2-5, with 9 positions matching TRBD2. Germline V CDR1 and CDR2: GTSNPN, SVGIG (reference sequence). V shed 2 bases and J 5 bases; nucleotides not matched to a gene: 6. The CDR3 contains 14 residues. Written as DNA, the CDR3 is TGTGCCTGGAGTAGTAGCGGGGGTGTGGAGACCCAGTACTTC. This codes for CAWSSSGGVETQYF.